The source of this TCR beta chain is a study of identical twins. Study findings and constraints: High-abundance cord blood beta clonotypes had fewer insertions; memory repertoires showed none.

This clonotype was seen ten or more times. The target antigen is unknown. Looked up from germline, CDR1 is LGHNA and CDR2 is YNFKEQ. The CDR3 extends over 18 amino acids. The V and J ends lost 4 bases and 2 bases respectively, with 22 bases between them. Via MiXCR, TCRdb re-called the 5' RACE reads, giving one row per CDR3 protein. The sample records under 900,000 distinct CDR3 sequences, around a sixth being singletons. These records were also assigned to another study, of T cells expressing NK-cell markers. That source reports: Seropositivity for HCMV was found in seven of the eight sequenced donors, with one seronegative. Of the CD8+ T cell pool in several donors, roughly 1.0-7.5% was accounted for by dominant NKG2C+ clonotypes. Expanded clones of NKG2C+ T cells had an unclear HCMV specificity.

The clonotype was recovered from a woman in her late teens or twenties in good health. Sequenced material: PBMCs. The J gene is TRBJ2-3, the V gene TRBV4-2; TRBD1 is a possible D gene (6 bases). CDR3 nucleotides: TGTGCCAGCAGCCTTCACCTACAGGGTAGCTCATCCACAGATACGCAGTATTTT. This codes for CASSLHLQGSSSTDTQYF.